The source of this T cell receptor beta chain is a study of T cell repertoires in ileal Crohn's disease. As for the study in general: Less than 45% were active smokers at surgery; median disease duration was roughly 8 years. M6 samples are neoterminal ileum biopsies from postoperative colonoscopy.

V was pared by 6 bases and J by 2 bases, with 16 bases between. The CDR3 loop spans 15 amino acids. CDR1 is MDHEN and CDR2 is SYDVKM in the germline V gene. This clone came up a few times. Stated time point: neoterminal ileum biopsy at postoperative endoscopy, about 6 months after surgery. Sequencing used immunoSEQ multiplex PCR; TCRdb keeps in-frame clones, though not all of them. The sample includes approximately 14,000 clones, around 78% of them seen just once. Sequencing was performed on ileal tissue. The receptor comes from an adult with Crohn's disease. The J gene is TRBJ1-1, the V gene TRBV28; TRBD1 might be the D (5 bases). This CDR3 is CASRTFTGGNTEAFF. In DNA, the CDR3 is TGTGCCAGCAGGACTTTTACCGGGGGTAACACTGAAGCTTTCTTT.